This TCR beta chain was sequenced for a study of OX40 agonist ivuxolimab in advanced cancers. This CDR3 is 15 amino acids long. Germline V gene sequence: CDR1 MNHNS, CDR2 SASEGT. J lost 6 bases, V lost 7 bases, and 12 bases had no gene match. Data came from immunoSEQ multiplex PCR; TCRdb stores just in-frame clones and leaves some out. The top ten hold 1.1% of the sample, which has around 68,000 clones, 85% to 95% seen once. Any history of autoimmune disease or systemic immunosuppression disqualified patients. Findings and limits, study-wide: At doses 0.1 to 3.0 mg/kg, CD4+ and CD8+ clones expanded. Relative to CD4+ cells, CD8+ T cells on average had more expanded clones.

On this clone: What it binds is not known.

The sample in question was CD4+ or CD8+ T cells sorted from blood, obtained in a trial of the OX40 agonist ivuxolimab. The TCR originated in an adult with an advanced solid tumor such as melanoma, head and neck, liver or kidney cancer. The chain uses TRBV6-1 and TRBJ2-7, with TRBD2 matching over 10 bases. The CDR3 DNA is TGTGCCAGCAATCGATTAGCGGGAGGCCCCCTCGAGCAGTACTTC. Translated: CASNRLAGGPLEQYF.